The 10 T cell receptor beta chains reported below all come from one sample, sequenced in a study of shared clonotypes between healthy human individuals. TCRdb's table, derived via immunoSEQ multiplex PCR, lists solely in-frame clones and lacks some. Counted here are about 600,000 clones, just under 97% occurring once; the ten biggest clones make up about 0.11%. Naive CD8 cells, CD45RO-negative and positively selected for CCR7, excluded terminally differentiated effector memory CD45RA+ cells. Sequencing was carried out using naive CD8+ T cells sorted from blood. Receptor source: a woman in her twenties or thirties in good health.

This chain uses TRBV9 with TRBJ2-1; maybe TRBD2 (5 bases). The germline V gene encodes CDR1 SGDLS and CDR2 YYNGEE. This CDR3 has 17 residues. V lost 4 bases to trimming and J lost 4 bases, with 21 bases between them. The CDR3 DNA is TGTGCCAGCAGCCCGGTGGCTAGCTCAGCTACTTACAATGAGCAGTTCTTC. Encoded protein: CASSPVASSATYNEQFF. The whole variable domain, remainder taken from reference TRBV9 and TRBJ2-1, is DSGVTQTPKHLITATGQRVTLRCSPRSGDLSVYWYQQSLDQGLQFLIQYYNGEERAKGNILERFSAQQFPDLHSELNLSSLELGDSALYFCASSPVASSATYNEQFFGPGTRLTVL.

V gene TRBV10-1 combines with J gene TRBJ2-7; no reliable D call. V was trimmed by 2 bases and J by 4 bases, leaving 9 bases between them. Looked up from germline, CDR1 is WNHNN and CDR2 is SYGVQD (reference sequence). There are 13 residues in the CDR3. CDR3 region: CASSEGPQYEQYF. The CDR3 nucleotides are TGCGCCAGCAGTGAGGGGCCCCAGTACGAGCAGTACTTC.

The V and J genes are TRBV4-1 and TRBJ1-1; D gene uncertain. In germline, CDR1 is MGHRA, CDR2 YSYEKL. V gave up 2 bases and J gave up 4 bases, with 8 bases separating them. This CDR3 region has 13 residues. CDR3 coding DNA: TGCGCCAGCAGCCAACGGGTAAGCACTGAAGCTTTCTTT. It encodes CASSQRVSTEAFF.

The chain recombines TRBV11-1 with TRBJ2-1; D is perhaps TRBD2 (5 bases). Per the germline V gene, CDR1 is SGHAT and CDR2 is FQDESV (reference sequence). V gave up 3 bases and J gave up 3 bases, with 12 bases separating them. The CDR3 consists of 15 residues. For the CDR3, the DNA is TGTGCCAGCAGCTTGGAGCGAGGACTCTACAATGAGCAGTTCTTC. Amino acids: CASSLERGLYNEQFF. The whole variable domain, remainder taken from reference TRBV11-1 and TRBJ2-1, is EAEVAQSPRYKITEKSQAVAFWCDPISGHATLYWYRQILGQGPELLVQFQDESVVDDSQLPKDRFSAERLKGVDSTLKIQPAELGDSAMYLCASSLERGLYNEQFFGPGTRLTVL.

The chain joins TRBV7-9 to TRBJ2-5, with D unresolved. CDR3 size: 13 residues. The germline gives CDR1 SEHNR, CDR2 FQNEAQ (reference sequence). V gave up 2 bases and J gave up 4 bases, with 8 bases separating them. The CDR3 region is CASSLFWAETQYF. The CDR3 nucleotides are TGTGCCAGCAGCTTATTCTGGGCAGAGACCCAGTACTTC.

This chain uses TRBV5-1 with TRBJ1-1; D is unclear. This CDR3 spans 14 amino acids. Trimming shortened V by 1 base and J by 5 bases, and 12 bases separated the two germline ends. Germline CDR1 reads SGHRS; CDR2 reads YFSETQ. The CDR3 DNA is TGCGCCAGCAGCTTGCGCTACTCGAAAACTGAAGCTTTCTTT. Encoded protein: CASSLRYSKTEAFF.

The chain carries TRBV19 and TRBJ2-1; D uncertain. The V gene lost 5 bases and the J gene lost 2 bases, with 7 bases spanning the gap. The CDR3 has 13 amino acids. CDR1 LNHDA and CDR2 SQIVND come from the germline V gene (reference sequence). CDR3 in amino acids: CASSPIPYNEQFF. The DNA for the CDR3 is TGTGCCAGTAGTCCAATCCCCTACAATGAGCAGTTCTTC.

The V and J genes are TRBV5-8 and TRBJ1-2, with D unresolved. Trimming left V 0 bases short and J 7 bases short, with 13 bases between. The CDR3 covers 14 residues. Germline loops: CDR1 SGHTS, CDR2 YDEGEE. DNA for the CDR3: TGTGCCAGCAGCTTGGTGTATAGCTTGGCTGGCTACACCTTC. Encoded protein: CASSLVYSLAGYTF.

The chain combines TRBV29-1 with TRBJ2-3; 8 bases line up with TRBD1. The V gene's germline CDR1 is SQVTM and CDR2 ANQGSEA. The CDR3 covers 16 residues. Trimming took 3 bases from V and 2 from J; bases not matched to a gene: 10. The CDR3 spells CSVDGTGQAPTDTQYF. The CDR3 DNA follows: TGCAGCGTTGACGGGACGGGACAGGCCCCCACAGATACGCAGTATTTT.

The CDR3, as DNA: TGTGCCAGCAGTTACATGCATCAAGAGACCCAGTACTTC. Its translation is CASSYMHQETQYF. The chain combines TRBV28 with TRBJ2-5; D remains unclear. Germline V CDR1 and CDR2: MDHEN, SYDVKM. V was shortened by 4 bases and J by 2 bases, with 8 bases between the two germline ends. There are 13 residues in the CDR3.